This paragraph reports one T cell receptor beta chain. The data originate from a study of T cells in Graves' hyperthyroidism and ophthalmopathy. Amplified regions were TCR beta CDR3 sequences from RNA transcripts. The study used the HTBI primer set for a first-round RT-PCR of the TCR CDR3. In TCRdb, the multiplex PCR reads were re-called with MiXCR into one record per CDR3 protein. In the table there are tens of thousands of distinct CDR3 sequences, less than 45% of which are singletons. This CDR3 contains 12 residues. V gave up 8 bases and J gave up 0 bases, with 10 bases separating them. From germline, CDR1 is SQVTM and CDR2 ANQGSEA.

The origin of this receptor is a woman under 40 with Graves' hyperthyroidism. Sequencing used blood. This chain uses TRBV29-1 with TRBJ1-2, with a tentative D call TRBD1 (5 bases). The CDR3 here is CSLGQTNYGYTF. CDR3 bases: TGCAGCTTGGGGCAGACTAACTATGGCTACACCTTC.